Listed here are 5 T cell receptor beta chains from one sample, sequenced in a study of cytomegalovirus exposure and HLA in healthy donors. It was with 60 Vbeta and 13 Jbeta primers that the PCR ran. TCRdb's table, derived via immunoSEQ multiplex PCR, lists solely in-frame clones and lacks some. The sample lists about 85,000 clones, 80% seen once, with around a quarter in the top ten. Input material: PBMCs. These receptors all stem from a woman aged 45-60 years in good health and CMV-seropositive.

The chain employs TRBV6-5 and TRBJ1-1, with TRBD1 matching over 7 bases. The CDR3 covers 15 residues. Germline V gives CDR1 MNHEY, CDR2 SVGAGI. The ends lost 6 bases at V and 1 base at J; junction bases unmatched: 8. The CDR3 region has the DNA TGTGCCAGCAGCCAACAGGGGTTGACGAACACTGAAGCTTTCTTT. Residues: CASSQQGLTNTEAFF.

The genes are TRBV11-2 and TRBJ1-5, with 7 bases matching TRBD1. V trimming: 5 bases; J trimming: 2 bases; junction bases outside the gene matches: 0. Germline values: CDR1 SGHAT, CDR2 FQNNGV. This CDR3 contains 13 residues. CDR3 nucleotide sequence: TGTGCCAGCAGCCAGGGGGGCAATCAGCCCCAGCATTTT. Its translation: CASSQGGNQPQHF.

The rearrangement links TRBV2 to TRBJ2-2; 15 bases align to TRBD2. The trim removed 6 bases at V and 7 bases at J, leaving 0 bases unmatched. Germline lookup yields CDR1 SNHLY and CDR2 FYNNEI. The CDR3 consists of 14 residues. CDR3 sequence: CASRGLAGGGELFF. In DNA, the CDR3 is TGTGCCAGCAGGGGACTAGCGGGAGGCGGGGAGCTGTTTTTT.

This clone showed up just a few times. This chain joins TRBV2 and TRBJ2-3; 9 bases are a match to TRBD2. V gave up 1 base and J gave up 2 bases; unmatched junction bases: 4. The length of the CDR3 is 16 residues. From germline, CDR1 is SNHLY and CDR2 FYNNEI. The CDR3 sequence is CASSEVAGALTDTQYF. For the CDR3, the DNA is TGTGCCAGCAGTGAAGTAGCGGGGGCACTCACAGATACGCAGTATTTT.

The V gene is TRBV2, the J gene TRBJ1-2; the match to TRBD1 covers 12 bases. The CDR3 runs to 13 residues. The germline gives CDR1 SNHLY, CDR2 FYNNEI. V was pared by 10 bases and J by 6 bases, with 6 bases of the junction left unmatched. The CDR3 DNA reads as TGTGCCAACTACGGGACAGGGGGCGATGGCTACACCTTC. It codes for CANYGTGGDGYTF.